One sample yielded the 26 T cell receptor beta chains listed below, sequenced in a study of shared clonotypes between healthy human individuals. Method: immunoSEQ multiplex PCR; TCRdb's copy keeps in-frame clones and lacks some. The top ten clones hold roughly 1.4% of a sample with about 1 million clones, under 80% of them seen once. The sequencing sample was made of memory CD4+ T cells sorted from blood. This sample's subset: CD45RA-negative fraction. Source of these receptors: a man between 18 and 35 years old in good health.

The chain recombines TRBV6-5 with TRBJ2-7; D ambiguous. The CDR3 has 11 residues. V lost 4 bases and J 6 bases, leaving 7 bases between the germline ends. Germline lookup yields CDR1 MNHEY and CDR2 SVGAGI. The CDR3 region has the DNA TGTGCCAGCAGTTCCCGCCGCGAGCAGTACTTC. As protein: CASSSRREQYF.

This sequence joins TRBV19 and TRBJ1-3; D may be TRBD1 (6 bases). The germline gives CDR1 LNHDA, CDR2 SQIVND (reference sequence). The CDR3 is made up of 13 amino acids. Trimming shortened V by 4 bases and J by 8 bases, and 12 bases separated the two germline ends. CDR3 nucleotide sequence: TGTGCCAGTAGTAACCGGGACATATACACCATATATTTT. Amino acids: CASSNRDIYTIYF.

J is TRBJ2-5 and V is TRBV5-4; D perhaps matches TRBD1 (5 bases). With 1 base removed from V and 5 bases from J, the gap between germline ends came to 12 bases. The V gene's germline CDR1 is SGHNT and CDR2 YYREEE (reference sequence). The CDR3 is 14 residues long. CDR3 DNA: TGTGCCAGCAGCTTGCGTAGGGGTGGGGAGACCCAGTACTTC. Protein sequence: CASSLRRGGETQYF.

This clone appeared a few times. The chain links TRBV7-3 to TRBJ2-6; 7 nucleotides line up with TRBD1. V lost 4 bases to trimming and J lost 2 bases; unmatched junction nucleotides: 2. Germline-derived CDR1 and CDR2 are SGHTA and FQGTGA. There are 15 residues in the CDR3. CDR3 sequence reads: CASSSTGAGANVLTF. CDR3 DNA sequence: TGTGCCAGCAGCTCAACAGGGGCTGGGGCCAACGTCCTGACTTTC.

This clone was detected many times. This chain joins TRBV27 and TRBJ1-1; 7 bases line up with TRBD1. The CDR3 is 15 residues long. Germline lookup yields CDR1 MNHEY and CDR2 SMNVEV (reference sequence). With V trimmed by 6 bases and J by 3 bases, 10 bases remained unmatched. The CDR3 protein is CASSVQGGIDTEAFF. The CDR3, as DNA: TGTGCCAGCAGCGTTCAGGGGGGGATTGACACTGAAGCTTTCTTT.

The V call is TRBV10-3, the J call TRBJ2-3; D ambiguous. CDR3 length: 11 amino acids. V gave up 9 bases and J gave up 5 bases, with 9 bases separating them. The germline V gene has CDR1 ENHRY and CDR2 SYGVKD. CDR3: CAIRDLDTQYF. The CDR3, as DNA: TGTGCCATTCGAGACCTAGATACGCAGTATTTT.

V usage is TRBV6-5 and J usage is TRBJ2-7; 7 nucleotides match TRBD1. The V and J ends lost 8 bases and 2 bases, in that order; junction bases with no gene match: 6. Germline CDR1 and CDR2: MNHEY and SVGAGI. The CDR3 sequence is 13 residues long. CDR3 protein: CASLGDSTYEQYF. The CDR3 nucleotides read TGTGCCAGCCTTGGGGACAGTACCTACGAGCAGTACTTC.

The V and J genes are TRBV9 and TRBJ2-2; D possibly corresponds to TRBD2 (6 bases). V was clipped by 0 bases and J by 7 bases, with 22 bases between them. Per germline, CDR1 SGDLS and CDR2 YYNGEE. This CDR3 comprises 18 residues. CDR3 loop: CASSVAGEVATGVGELFF. The CDR3 DNA follows: TGTGCCAGCAGCGTAGCTGGAGAGGTAGCGACGGGGGTCGGGGAGCTGTTTTTT.

The chain employs TRBV7-2 and TRBJ1-2, with D perhaps matching TRBD1 (6 bases). The germline CDR1 and CDR2 sequences are SGHTA and FQGNSA. The CDR3 has 17 residues. V lost 0 bases, J lost 2 bases, and 16 bases lay in between. CDR3 in amino acids: CASSLAAVGAGNYGYTF. The DNA of the CDR3 is TGTGCCAGCAGCTTAGCGGCTGTGGGGGCGGGGAACTATGGCTACACCTTC.

For this clone: A far larger clone is a single base away, which makes a read error likely. In DNA form, the CDR3 reads TGTGCCAGCAGCTCTAAATACGAGCAGTACTTC. Translated, it gives CASSSKYEQYF. The chain has TRBV5-6 and TRBJ2-7; D call uncertain. Germline assignment: CDR1 SGHDT and CDR2 YYEEEE. V dropped 3 bases and J dropped 4 bases, with 5 bases sitting between them. This CDR3 spans 11 amino acids.

This chain joins TRBV18 and TRBJ2-5; 10 positions agree with TRBD2. The J call may be incorrect, as the DNA end agrees better with TRBJ2-7. Germline-derived CDR1 and CDR2 are KGHSH and LQKENI. This CDR3 has 15 residues. In DNA, the CDR3 is TGTGCCAGCTCACCAGCTAGCGGGAGAATGTACGAGCAGTACTTC. Translated: CASSPASGRMYEQYF.

This sequence joins TRBV29-1 and TRBJ2-3; D is unclear. CDR3 size: 12 residues. Germline values: CDR1 SQVTM, CDR2 ANQGSEA. Trimming removed 3 bases at V and 1 base at J, with 5 bases between. For the CDR3, the DNA is TGCAGCGTTGACCCCGGCACAGATACGCAGTATTTT. This gives the protein CSVDPGTDTQYF.

The rearrangement links TRBV6-6 to TRBJ2-7; 7 nucleotides line up with TRBD2. This CDR3 comprises 13 residues. The J segment lost 2 bases and the V segment lost 6 bases, leaving 4 bases of the junction unmatched. Germline V gene lookup returns CDR1 MNHNY and CDR2 SVGAGI (reference sequence). The CDR3 nucleotides are TGTGCCAGCAGATCCGGGACTACCTACGAGCAGTACTTC. Protein: CASRSGTTYEQYF.

This rearrangement joins TRBV30 to TRBJ2-1; the D gene is possibly TRBD2 (6 bases). The ends were cut back, 4 bases at V and 7 bases at J, with 11 bases in the middle. The CDR3 loop spans 12 amino acids. The germline V gene encodes CDR1 GTSNPN and CDR2 SVGIG (reference sequence). CDR3 residues: CAWKVAVNEQFF. The CDR3, as DNA: TGTGCCTGGAAAGTAGCGGTGAATGAGCAGTTCTTC. Drawing the rest from reference TRBV30 and TRBJ2-1, the complete variable domain is SQTIHQWPATLVQPVGSPLSLECTVEGTSNPNLYWYRQAAGRGLQLLFYSVGIGQISSEVPQNLSASRPQDRQFILSSKKLLLSDSGFYLCAWKVAVNEQFFGPGTRLTVL.

The rearrangement links TRBV10-1 to TRBJ2-7; 7 bases are a match to TRBD2. The V gene's germline CDR1 is WNHNN and CDR2 SYGVQD (reference sequence). Trimming at V came to 2 bases and at J to 5 bases, leaving 6 bases not matched to a gene. The CDR3 loop spans 14 amino acids. CDR3 sequence: CASSEGGSKDEQYF. In nucleotides, the CDR3 is TGCGCCAGCAGTGAGGGCGGGAGTAAGGACGAGCAGTACTTC.

The rearrangement links TRBV18 to TRBJ1-1; the match to TRBD1 covers 9 bases. V shed 2 bases and J 1 base; nucleotides not matched to a gene: 8. Germline CDR1 and CDR2: KGHSH and LQKENI. This CDR3 has 17 residues. CDR3 nucleotides: TGTGCCAGCTCACCAACCACAGGGGGCGCGAAGAACACTGAAGCTTTCTTT. Protein sequence: CASSPTTGGAKNTEAFF.

This rearrangement joins TRBV5-4 to TRBJ2-7; 8 positions agree with TRBD2. This CDR3 spans 15 amino acids. After removal of 2 bases from V and 7 bases from J, the junction contained 11 bases not matched to a gene. Germline CDR1 reads SGHNT; CDR2 reads YYREEE (reference sequence). The CDR3 coding sequence is TGTGCCAGCAGCTTTACAGCGGGAGCCATGGGGGAGCAGTACTTC. It encodes CASSFTAGAMGEQYF. Full variable domain (remainder filled in from reference TRBV5-4 and TRBJ2-7): ETGVTQSPTHLIKTRGQQVTLRCSSQSGHNTVSWYQQALGQGPQFIFQYYREEENGRGNFPPRFSGLQFPNYSSELNVNALELDDSALYLCASSFTAGAMGEQYFGPGTRLTVT.

The rearrangement links TRBV29-1 to TRBJ1-1, with D tentatively TRBD1 (5 bases). The V end was cut by 8 bases, the J end by 1 base, with 17 bases between. The CDR3 spans 14 residues. The V gene's germline CDR1 is SQVTM and CDR2 ANQGSEA. Here the CDR3 DNA reads TGCAGCAGCTGTATCGGGACGGCGAACACTGAAGCTTTCTTT. Translated, it gives CSSCIGTANTEAFF. The variable domain in full, with the rest retrieved from reference TRBV29-1 and TRBJ1-1, is SAVISQKPSRDICQRGTSLTIQCQVDSQVTMMFWYRQQPGQSLTLIATANQGSEATYESGFVIDKFPISRPNLTFSTLTVSNMSPEDSSIYLCSSCIGTANTEAFFGQGTRLTVV.

V gene TRBV11-2 combines with J gene TRBJ2-5; 13 bases line up with TRBD2. This CDR3 is built from 16 residues. V dropped 3 bases and J dropped 4; count of bases not matched to a gene: 5. The germline V gene encodes CDR1 SGHAT and CDR2 FQNNGV. In DNA, the CDR3 is TGTGCCAGCAGCTTCACTAGCGGGGGGGCCCGAGAGACCCAGTACTTC. Protein sequence: CASSFTSGGARETQYF.

The V call is TRBV9, the J call TRBJ2-7, with TRBD2 matching over 7 bases. The CDR3 has 15 amino acids. The germline gives CDR1 SGDLS, CDR2 YYNGEE. V lost 3 bases to trimming and J lost 1 base; unmatched junction nucleotides: 7. The CDR3 nucleotides are TGTGCCAGCAGCGCCGGCCCTAGCGGTTCCTACGAGCAGTACTTC. This translates into CASSAGPSGSYEQYF. The full variable domain, its missing parts supplied by reference TRBV9 and TRBJ2-7, is DSGVTQTPKHLITATGQRVTLRCSPRSGDLSVYWYQQSLDQGLQFLIQYYNGEERAKGNILERFSAQQFPDLHSELNLSSLELGDSALYFCASSAGPSGSYEQYFGPGTRLTVT.

This clone was seen a few times. The CDR3 DNA is TGCAGTGCCCCACTAGCTTTTGAGCAGTTCTTC. Encoded protein: CSAPLAFEQFF. The J gene is TRBJ2-1, the V gene TRBV20-1; a possible D gene is TRBD2 (6 bases). CDR3 length equals 11 residues. The V end was cut by 6 bases, the J end by 9 bases, with 12 bases between. Germline V gene lookup returns CDR1 DFQATT and CDR2 SNEGSKA (reference sequence).

As concerns this clone: Other DNA variants within this sample encode the same CDR3. The V gene is TRBV28, the J gene TRBJ1-1; possibly TRBD1 for D (5 bases). The CDR3 is made up of 13 amino acids. CDR1 and CDR2 from the germline V gene are MDHEN and SYDVKM. V was trimmed by 5 bases and J by 3 bases, leaving 10 bases between them. As DNA, the CDR3 is TGTGCCAGCAGTCCCCCCAGGGACACTGAAGCTTTCTTT. Its protein is CASSPPRDTEAFF.

The rearrangement uses TRBV2 and TRBJ2-2; D gene ambiguous. The germline CDR1 and CDR2 sequences are SNHLY and FYNNEI. The CDR3 covers 12 residues. V lost 7 bases to trimming and J lost 7 bases, with 10 bases between them. CDR3 DNA sequence: TGTGCCAGCACCTGGACGATCGGGGAGCTGTTTTTT. The encoded protein is CASTWTIGELFF.

The sample holds a few counts of this clone. The chain carries TRBV6-4 and TRBJ2-3; 8 bases are shared with TRBD1. Looked up from germline, CDR1 is MRHNA and CDR2 is SNTAGT. V trimming: 4 bases; J trimming: 6 bases; junction bases outside the gene matches: 6. CDR3 size: 14 residues. The CDR3 nucleotides are TGTGCCAGCAGTGTGGACAGGGAATCCGATACGCAGTATTTT. Amino acids: CASSVDRESDTQYF.

The rearrangement links TRBV5-1 to TRBJ2-2; tentative D call: TRBD2 (5 bases). V was trimmed by 7 bases and J by 6 bases, leaving 19 bases between them. The CDR3 consists of 15 residues. CDR1 SGHRS and CDR2 YFSETQ come from the germline V gene. CDR3 in DNA: TGCGCCAGCTTTCCGGACTCTCGAGGCCCCGGGGAGCTGTTTTTT. It specifies CASFPDSRGPGELFF.

Comment on this clone: Additional DNA sequences in this sample encode the identical CDR3. This chain connects TRBV5-6 to TRBJ2-5, with 10 bases aligning to TRBD2. V dropped 2 bases and J dropped 0; count of bases not matched to a gene: 1. The CDR3 contains 15 residues. In germline, CDR1 is SGHDT, CDR2 YYEEEE. The CDR3 sequence: CASSLAGGYQETQYF. Here the CDR3 DNA reads TGTGCCAGCAGCTTAGCGGGGGGGTACCAAGAGACCCAGTACTTC. Full variable domain (remainder filled in from reference TRBV5-6 and TRBJ2-5): DAGVTQSPTHLIKTRGQQVTLRCSPKSGHDTVSWYQQALGQGPQFIFQYYEEEERQRGNFPDRFSGHQFPNYSSELNVNALLLGDSALYLCASSLAGGYQETQYFGPGTRLLVL.